Described below is a single TCR beta chain sequence and its context. The sample belongs to a study of cytomegalovirus exposure and HLA in healthy donors. Profiled with immunoSEQ multiplex PCR; TCRdb holds only in-frame clones, not every one. The profile covers about 220,000 clones, with roughly 88% appearing a single time and around 15% taken by the ten largest. The CDR3 is made up of 15 amino acids. The germline gives CDR1 SGHNT, CDR2 YYREEE (reference sequence). V lost 3 bases and J lost 2, with 15 bases in between. The receptor was isolated from a woman aged 30 to 39 in good health and CMV-seropositive. This sequence joins TRBV5-4 and TRBJ2-7, with a tentative D call TRBD2 (6 bases). Sequenced sample: PBMCs. The CDR3 DNA sequence: TGTGCCAGCAGCTCAGGGCGGGATGCTCCCTACGAGCAGTACTTC. Amino acids: CASSSGRDAPYEQYF.